This is a list of T cell receptor beta chains from one sample in a study of identical twins. TCRdb reprocessed the 5' RACE reads via MiXCR and lists one record per CDR3 protein. The repertoire includes some 500,000 distinct CDR3 sequences, more than 9% of them detected once, and under 3.5% sits in the top ten. A further study also used this sample, focusing on yellow fever vaccine responses in identical twins.

The specimen sequenced was PBMCs. The source of these receptors is a woman aged 18-29 years in good health. Each CDR3 is given with its conserved first and last residue. Fields, in order: clone size, D gene, V gene, J gene, CDR3 protein, CDR3 DNA. D genes are given only for firm matches. For some rows the clone size is stated as once, few or many, or as a class when expanded; others skip it.

clone_size: many; d_call: TRBD1; v_call: TRBV4-1; j_call: TRBJ2-5; cdr3_aa: CASRPDRVGETQYF; cdr3_nt: TGCGCCAGCAGACCGGACAGGGTAGGAGAGACCCAGTACTTC
clone_size: NA; d_call: NA; v_call: TRBV20-1; j_call: TRBJ2-7; cdr3_aa: CSANDGAYEQYF; cdr3_nt: TGCAGTGCTAATGACGGAGCCTACGAGCAGTACTTC
clone_size: NA; d_call: TRBD1; v_call: TRBV12-3/TRBV12-4; j_call: TRBJ1-2; cdr3_aa: CASRQSGTGGRDYGYTF; cdr3_nt: TGTGCCAGCAGGCAGTCCGGGACAGGGGGCAGGGACTATGGCTACACCTTC
clone_size: NA; d_call: NA; v_call: TRBV5-1; j_call: TRBJ1-2; cdr3_aa: CASSWDLTYGYTF; cdr3_nt: TGCGCCAGCAGCTGGGACCTAACCTATGGCTACACCTTC
clone_size: NA; d_call: NA; v_call: TRBV18; j_call: TRBJ2-7; cdr3_aa: CASSPGRRSYEQYF; cdr3_nt: TGTGCCAGCTCACCAGGGAGACGATCCTACGAGCAGTACTTC
clone_size: NA; d_call: NA; v_call: TRBV11-2; j_call: TRBJ1-5; cdr3_aa: CASSQDWNQPQHF; cdr3_nt: TGTGCCAGCAGCCAGGACTGGAATCAGCCCCAGCATTTT
clone_size: few; d_call: NA; v_call: TRBV6-1; j_call: TRBJ2-3; cdr3_aa: CASSPRGGPDTQYF; cdr3_nt: TGTGCCAGCAGTCCCCGCGGGGGCCCGGATACGCAGTATTTT
clone_size: many; d_call: NA; v_call: TRBV29-1; j_call: TRBJ2-7; cdr3_aa: CSVSLRGMGSYEQYF; cdr3_nt: TGCAGCGTCTCCCTAAGGGGAATGGGCTCCTACGAGCAGTACTTC
clone_size: NA; d_call: NA; v_call: TRBV7-2; j_call: TRBJ2-7; cdr3_aa: CASSLVWESAYEQYF; cdr3_nt: TGTGCCAGCAGCTTAGTTTGGGAATCCGCCTACGAGCAGTACTTC
clone_size: many; d_call: TRBD1; v_call: TRBV7-2; j_call: TRBJ1-1; cdr3_aa: CASSPTGTGNTEAFF; cdr3_nt: TGTGCCAGCAGCCCCACCGGGACAGGGAACACTGAAGCTTTCTTT
clone_size: few; d_call: TRBD2; v_call: TRBV28; j_call: TRBJ2-7; cdr3_aa: CASSETSGSLHEQYF; cdr3_nt: TGTGCCAGCAGTGAGACTAGCGGGAGTCTCCACGAGCAGTACTTC
clone_size: many; d_call: NA; v_call: TRBV20-1; j_call: TRBJ1-5; cdr3_aa: CSAGFQPQHF; cdr3_nt: TGCAGTGCAGGGTTTCAGCCCCAGCATTTT
clone_size: many; d_call: NA; v_call: TRBV20-1; j_call: TRBJ2-1; cdr3_aa: CSAKGGYNEQFF; cdr3_nt: TGCAGTGCTAAGGGGGGATACAATGAGCAGTTCTTC
clone_size: NA; d_call: TRBD2; v_call: TRBV4-2; j_call: TRBJ2-2; cdr3_aa: CASDSGGAGELFF; cdr3_nt: TGTGCCAGCGATAGCGGGGGGGCTGGGGAGCTGTTTTTT
clone_size: few; d_call: NA; v_call: TRBV7-9; j_call: TRBJ2-4; cdr3_aa: CASSFEDQNIQYF; cdr3_nt: TGTGCCAGCAGCTTTGAGGACCAAAACATTCAGTACTTC
clone_size: many; d_call: TRBD1; v_call: TRBV12-3/TRBV12-4; j_call: TRBJ2-2; cdr3_aa: CASSFLLGLIVKDRDTGELFF; cdr3_nt: TGTGCCAGCAGTTTTCTTTTGGGCCTAATTGTGAAGGACAGGGACACCGGGGAGCTGTTTTTT
clone_size: many; d_call: NA; v_call: TRBV6-2/TRBV6-3; j_call: TRBJ2-7; cdr3_aa: CASSYKENYEQYF; cdr3_nt: TGTGCCAGCAGTTACAAAGAAAACTACGAGCAGTACTTC
clone_size: NA; d_call: NA; v_call: TRBV27; j_call: TRBJ1-1; cdr3_aa: CASSWKSTEAFF; cdr3_nt: TGTGCCAGCAGTTGGAAGAGCACTGAAGCTTTCTTT
clone_size: few; d_call: TRBD1; v_call: TRBV15; j_call: TRBJ2-7; cdr3_aa: CATSRDKVIQGDYEQYF; cdr3_nt: TGTGCCACCAGCAGAGATAAGGTTATACAGGGGGATTACGAGCAGTACTTC
clone_size: few; d_call: TRBD2; v_call: TRBV11-2; j_call: TRBJ2-4; cdr3_aa: CASSRGLENIQYF; cdr3_nt: TGTGCCAGCAGTCGCGGACTAGAAAACATTCAGTACTTC
clone_size: NA; d_call: TRBD1; v_call: TRBV7-9; j_call: TRBJ2-1; cdr3_aa: CASSHGDSPVPREQFF; cdr3_nt: TGTGCCAGCAGCCACGGGGACAGCCCAGTTCCGAGAGAGCAGTTCTTC
clone_size: NA; d_call: TRBD2; v_call: TRBV25-1; j_call: TRBJ2-2; cdr3_aa: CASSELGSGSGWNTGELFF; cdr3_nt: TGTGCCAGCAGTGAATTGGGTAGCGGGAGCGGTTGGAACACCGGGGAGCTGTTTTTT
clone_size: few; d_call: NA; v_call: TRBV1; j_call: TRBJ2-3; cdr3_aa: CTSSPFGTSGENTDTQYF; cdr3_nt: TGCACCAGCAGCCCATTTGGGACTAGCGGCGAAAACACAGATACGCAGTATTTT
clone_size: many; d_call: NA; v_call: TRBV12-3/TRBV12-4; j_call: TRBJ2-7; cdr3_aa: CASSLSGVVQEQYF; cdr3_nt: TGTGCCAGCAGTTTGTCGGGAGTAGTTCAAGAGCAGTACTTC
clone_size: NA; d_call: NA; v_call: TRBV2; j_call: TRBJ2-1; cdr3_aa: CASSDPPTGALPYNEQFF; cdr3_nt: TGTGCCAGCAGTGACCCTCCCACGGGGGCCCTACCTTACAATGAGCAGTTCTTC
clone_size: NA; d_call: TRBD1; v_call: TRBV25-1; j_call: TRBJ1-2; cdr3_aa: CASSEEGTGAYGYTF; cdr3_nt: TGTGCCAGCAGTGAAGAGGGGACAGGGGCCTATGGCTACACCTTC
clone_size: many; d_call: NA; v_call: TRBV10-3; j_call: TRBJ2-2; cdr3_aa: CAISEGETDTGELFF; cdr3_nt: TGTGCCATCAGTGAAGGTGAGACGGACACCGGGGAGCTGTTTTTT
clone_size: many; d_call: NA; v_call: TRBV4-3; j_call: TRBJ1-1; cdr3_aa: CASSQEPSTLNTEAFF; cdr3_nt: TGCGCCAGCAGCCAAGAGCCCTCGACTCTGAACACTGAAGCTTTCTTT
clone_size: few; d_call: NA; v_call: TRBV6-1; j_call: TRBJ1-1; cdr3_aa: CASSESGRTEAFF; cdr3_nt: TGTGCCAGCAGTGAGTCAGGGCGGACTGAAGCTTTCTTT
clone_size: many; d_call: TRBD2; v_call: TRBV5-1; j_call: TRBJ2-1; cdr3_aa: CASSQGLATFYNEQFF; cdr3_nt: TGCGCCAGCAGCCAAGGACTAGCCACCTTCTACAATGAGCAGTTCTTC
clone_size: NA; d_call: NA; v_call: TRBV6-2/TRBV6-3; j_call: TRBJ2-1; cdr3_aa: CASSYSLREQFF; cdr3_nt: TGTGCCAGCAGTTACTCGTTGAGAGAGCAGTTCTTC
clone_size: NA; d_call: TRBD1; v_call: TRBV6-6; j_call: TRBJ2-7; cdr3_aa: CASSTGTVYEQYF; cdr3_nt: TGTGCCAGCAGTACAGGGACAGTCTACGAGCAGTACTTC
clone_size: NA; d_call: NA; v_call: TRBV27; j_call: TRBJ2-1; cdr3_aa: CASSLRSAYNEQFF; cdr3_nt: TGTGCCAGCAGTTTAAGGAGCGCTTACAATGAGCAGTTCTTC
clone_size: few; d_call: NA; v_call: TRBV11-2; j_call: TRBJ2-3; cdr3_aa: CASSSATHPETLTYTQYF; cdr3_nt: TGTGCCAGCAGCTCCGCCACCCATCCGGAGACCCTCACGTATACGCAGTATTTT
clone_size: few; d_call: NA; v_call: TRBV27; j_call: TRBJ2-3; cdr3_aa: CASSFFSTDTQYF; cdr3_nt: TGTGCCAGCAGTTTTTTTAGCACAGATACGCAGTATTTT
clone_size: few; d_call: TRBD1; v_call: TRBV3-1; j_call: TRBJ2-3; cdr3_aa: CASSQVQGAVEDTQYF; cdr3_nt: TGTGCCAGCAGCCAAGTCCAGGGGGCCGTTGAAGATACGCAGTATTTT
clone_size: many; d_call: NA; v_call: TRBV5-1; j_call: TRBJ2-1; cdr3_aa: CASSLRENEQFF; cdr3_nt: TGCGCCAGCAGTTTACGGGAGAATGAGCAGTTCTTC
clone_size: few; d_call: TRBD2; v_call: TRBV4-1; j_call: TRBJ2-3; cdr3_aa: CASTQTKRGVTDTQYF; cdr3_nt: TGCGCCAGCACCCAAACTAAACGGGGGGTCACAGATACGCAGTATTTT
clone_size: NA; d_call: NA; v_call: TRBV20-1; j_call: TRBJ2-2; cdr3_aa: CSAETYTPNTGELFF; cdr3_nt: TGCAGTGCTGAGACTTACACGCCTAACACCGGGGAGCTGTTTTTT
clone_size: many; d_call: NA; v_call: TRBV28; j_call: TRBJ2-2; cdr3_aa: CASSFEMYNTGELFF; cdr3_nt: TGTGCCAGCAGTTTTGAGATGTACAACACCGGGGAGCTGTTTTTT
clone_size: few; d_call: TRBD1; v_call: TRBV6-2/TRBV6-3; j_call: TRBJ2-7; cdr3_aa: CASSYSLASTGAVYEQYF; cdr3_nt: TGTGCCAGCAGTTACTCACTCGCTTCGACAGGGGCCGTCTACGAGCAGTACTTC
clone_size: few; d_call: TRBD2; v_call: TRBV20-1; j_call: TRBJ2-7; cdr3_aa: CSARVSGGILFEQYF; cdr3_nt: TGCAGTGCTAGGGTTAGCGGGGGGATTTTGTTCGAGCAGTACTTC
clone_size: few; d_call: NA; v_call: TRBV9; j_call: TRBJ2-1; cdr3_aa: CASSAGPAQGRGEQFF; cdr3_nt: TGTGCCAGCAGCGCCGGCCCCGCACAGGGGAGGGGTGAGCAGTTCTTC
clone_size: many; d_call: NA; v_call: TRBV28; j_call: TRBJ2-7; cdr3_aa: CASSLPGGISYEQYF; cdr3_nt: TGTGCCAGCAGCCTCCCGGGTGGAATTTCCTACGAGCAGTACTTC
clone_size: few; d_call: TRBD1; v_call: TRBV6-1; j_call: TRBJ2-7; cdr3_aa: CASRKQGYYEQYF; cdr3_nt: TGTGCCAGCAGGAAACAGGGGTACTACGAGCAGTACTTC
clone_size: few; d_call: TRBD2; v_call: TRBV20-1; j_call: TRBJ2-3; cdr3_aa: CSAILQRGMSTDTQYF; cdr3_nt: TGCAGTGCAATCCTCCAGCGGGGGATGTCCACAGATACGCAGTATTTT
clone_size: many; d_call: TRBD2; v_call: TRBV12-3/TRBV12-4; j_call: TRBJ2-1; cdr3_aa: CASSPGLAYNEQFF; cdr3_nt: TGTGCCAGCAGTCCTGGACTAGCTTACAATGAGCAGTTCTTC
clone_size: NA; d_call: NA; v_call: TRBV6-2/TRBV6-3; j_call: TRBJ1-5; cdr3_aa: CASTPLGGGNQPQHF; cdr3_nt: TGTGCCAGCACCCCCCTTGGGGGCGGCAATCAGCCCCAGCATTTT
clone_size: NA; d_call: TRBD1; v_call: TRBV15; j_call: TRBJ2-3; cdr3_aa: CATSKAGGIPLRTDTQYF; cdr3_nt: TGTGCCACCAGCAAAGCAGGGGGCATACCCTTACGCACAGATACGCAGTATTTT